This is a list of T cell receptor beta chains from one sample in a study of T cell clones after liver transplantation. This table comes from immunoSEQ multiplex PCR, and its TCRdb copy is limited to in-frame clones, with some not included. The sample shows tens of thousands of clones, 90% of them seen only once. The input for sequencing was CD4+ T cells from blood, taken before liver transplant. These receptors all stem from a human donor who received a liver transplant. Both conserved end residues are part of each CDR3. Each record gives: J gene, V gene, clone size, D gene, CDR3 protein, CDR3 DNA. The D gene is left open where the match is weak. Size values are once, few and many counts, or a class for expanded clones, and some rows have none.

J: TRBJ1-3
V: TRBV7-2
size: -
D: TRBD1
CDR3: CASSHTRTGGSGNTIYF
DNA: TGTGCCAGCAGCCATACCCGGACAGGGGGTAGTGGAAACACCATATATTTT

J: TRBJ2-6
V: TRBV5-1
size: -
D: -
CDR3: CASSLVGANVLTF
DNA: TGCGCCAGCAGCTTGGTTGGGGCCAACGTCCTGACTTTC

J: TRBJ2-5
V: TRBV4-2
size: -
D: -
CDR3: CASSQDGTDIQETQYF
DNA: TGTGCCAGCAGCCAAGATGGGACTGATATACAAGAGACCCAGTACTTC

J: TRBJ1-1
V: TRBV5-1
size: few
D: -
CDR3: CASSLAATLNTEAFF
DNA: TGCGCCAGCAGCTTGGCCGCGACCCTAAACACTGAAGCTTTCTTT

J: TRBJ2-2
V: TRBV19
size: few
D: TRBD2
CDR3: CASSMGNSGRSTGELFF
DNA: TGTGCCAGTAGTATGGGTAATAGCGGGAGATCCACCGGGGAGCTGTTTTTT

J: TRBJ2-1
V: TRBV4-1
size: -
D: -
CDR3: CASSQDQWGLGINEQFF
DNA: TGCGCCAGCAGCCAAGATCAGTGGGGTCTCGGGATCAATGAGCAGTTCTTC

J: TRBJ1-2
V: TRBV6-1
size: -
D: -
CDR3: CASSPLQGSYGYTF
DNA: TGTGCCAGCAGTCCGTTACAGGGAAGCTATGGCTACACCTTC

J: TRBJ1-1
V: TRBV2
size: -
D: TRBD1
CDR3: CASRGQGIWTEAFF
DNA: TGTGCCAGCAGAGGACAGGGGATTTGGACTGAAGCTTTCTTT

J: TRBJ2-5
V: TRBV2
size: -
D: -
CDR3: CASSASEETQYF
DNA: TGTGCCAGCAGTGCTAGCGAGGAGACCCAGTACTTC

J: TRBJ2-5
V: TRBV5-1
size: -
D: -
CDR3: CASSLDVVPETQYF
DNA: TGCGCCAGCAGCTTGGATGTGGTGCCAGAGACCCAGTACTTC

J: TRBJ2-3
V: TRBV19
size: -
D: -
CDR3: CATATRGRGTDTQYF
DNA: TGTGCCACCGCGACCCGCGGCAGGGGTACAGATACGCAGTATTTT

J: TRBJ2-1
V: TRBV9
size: -
D: TRBD2
CDR3: CASSTNPGLAFNEQFF
DNA: TGTGCCAGCAGTACGAACCCGGGACTAGCGTTCAATGAGCAGTTCTTC

J: TRBJ1-1
V: TRBV7-6
size: once
D: TRBD1
CDR3: CASSPRGGTEAFF
DNA: TGTGCCAGCAGCCCCAGGGGGGGGACTGAAGCTTTCTTT

J: TRBJ1-5
V: TRBV28
size: -
D: -
CDR3: CATSWVGRTNQPQHF
DNA: TGTGCCACCTCATGGGTGGGTCGAACCAATCAGCCCCAGCATTTT

J: TRBJ1-2
V: TRBV19
size: -
D: -
CDR3: CASSIWGSNYGYTF
DNA: TGTGCCAGTAGTATTTGGGGTAGTAACTATGGCTACACCTTC

J: TRBJ2-7
V: TRBV7-3
size: -
D: TRBD1
CDR3: CASPRTGPYEQYF
DNA: TGTGCCAGTCCTAGGACAGGGCCCTACGAGCAGTACTTC

J: TRBJ2-1
V: TRBV5-8
size: few
D: TRBD2
CDR3: CASPSGGLSYNEQFF
DNA: TGTGCATCTCCTAGCGGGGGCCTCTCCTACAATGAGCAGTTCTTC

J: TRBJ1-4
V: TRBV7-8
size: -
D: -
CDR3: CASSLRGASNEKLFF
DNA: TGTGCCAGCAGCTTACGGGGGGCTTCTAATGAAAAACTGTTTTTT

J: TRBJ1-1
V: TRBV18
size: -
D: -
CDR3: CASSPIRQAESTEAFF
DNA: TGTGCCAGCTCACCAATAAGACAGGCCGAGAGCACTGAAGCTTTCTTT

J: TRBJ1-3
V: TRBV19
size: -
D: -
CDR3: CASSGGVGFRGNTIYF
DNA: TGTGCCAGTAGTGGGGGTGTAGGCTTCCGTGGAAACACCATATATTTT